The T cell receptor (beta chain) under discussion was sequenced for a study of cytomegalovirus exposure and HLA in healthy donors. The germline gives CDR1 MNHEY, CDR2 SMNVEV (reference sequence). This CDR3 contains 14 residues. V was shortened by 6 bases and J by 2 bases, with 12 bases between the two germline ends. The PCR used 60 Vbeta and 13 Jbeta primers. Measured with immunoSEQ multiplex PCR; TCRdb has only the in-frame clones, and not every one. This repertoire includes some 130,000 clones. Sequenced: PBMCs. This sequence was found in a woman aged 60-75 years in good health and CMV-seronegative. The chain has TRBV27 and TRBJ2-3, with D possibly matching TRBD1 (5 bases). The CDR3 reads CASSRGQFTDTQYF. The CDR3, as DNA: TGTGCCAGCAGCAGAGGACAATTCACAGATACGCAGTATTTT.